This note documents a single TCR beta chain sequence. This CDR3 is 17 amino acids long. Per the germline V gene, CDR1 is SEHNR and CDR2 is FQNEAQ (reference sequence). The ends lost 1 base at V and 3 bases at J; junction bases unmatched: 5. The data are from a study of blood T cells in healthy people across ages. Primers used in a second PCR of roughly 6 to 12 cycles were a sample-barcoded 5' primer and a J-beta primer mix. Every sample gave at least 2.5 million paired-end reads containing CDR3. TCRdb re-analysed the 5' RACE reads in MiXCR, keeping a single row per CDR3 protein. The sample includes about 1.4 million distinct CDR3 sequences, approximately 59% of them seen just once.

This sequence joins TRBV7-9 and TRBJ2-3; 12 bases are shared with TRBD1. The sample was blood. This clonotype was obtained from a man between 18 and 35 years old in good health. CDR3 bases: TGTGCCAGCAGCTTAGTCGGGACAGGGGGCGCGACAGATACGCAGTATTTT. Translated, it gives CASSLVGTGGATDTQYF.